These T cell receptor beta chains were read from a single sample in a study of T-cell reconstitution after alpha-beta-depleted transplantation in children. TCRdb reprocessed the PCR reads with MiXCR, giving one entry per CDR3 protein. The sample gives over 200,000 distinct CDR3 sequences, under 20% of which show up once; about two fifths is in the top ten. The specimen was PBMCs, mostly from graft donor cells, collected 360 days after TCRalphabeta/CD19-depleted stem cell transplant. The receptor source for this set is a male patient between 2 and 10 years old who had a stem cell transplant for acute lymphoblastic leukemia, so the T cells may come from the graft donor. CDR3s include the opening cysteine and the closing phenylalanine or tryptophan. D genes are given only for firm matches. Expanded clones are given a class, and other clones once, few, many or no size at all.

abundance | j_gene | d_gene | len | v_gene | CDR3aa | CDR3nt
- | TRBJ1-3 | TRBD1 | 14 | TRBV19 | CATIPGQDVHTIYF | TGTGCCACGATACCGGGACAGGACGTGCACACCATATATTTT
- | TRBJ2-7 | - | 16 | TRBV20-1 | CSAMTPPGRGAGEQYF | TGCAGTGCTATGACCCCACCCGGACGGGGGGCGGGGGAGCAGTACTTC
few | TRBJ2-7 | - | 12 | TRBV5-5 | CASSLPSGEQYF | TGTGCCAGCAGCCTCCCCTCGGGGGAGCAGTACTTC
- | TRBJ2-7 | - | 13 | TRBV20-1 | CSARVFTTDEQYF | TGCAGTGCTAGAGTTTTTACGACTGACGAGCAGTACTTC
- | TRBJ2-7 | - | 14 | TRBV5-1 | CASSSRELTYEQYF | TGCGCCAGCAGCAGCAGGGAATTAACCTACGAGCAGTACTTC
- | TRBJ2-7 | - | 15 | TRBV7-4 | CASNFGPVGSYEQYF | -
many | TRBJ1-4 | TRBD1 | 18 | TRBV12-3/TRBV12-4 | CASRKGQGLFETNEKLFF | TGTGCCAGCAGGAAGGGACAGGGCCTATTCGAAACTAATGAAAAACTGTTTTTT
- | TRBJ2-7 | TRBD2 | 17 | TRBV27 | CASSLYTSGGMTYEQYF | TGTGCCAGCAGTTTATATACTAGCGGGGGAATGACCTACGAGCAGTACTTC
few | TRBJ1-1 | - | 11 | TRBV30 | CAGAAVTEAFF | TGTGCTGGGGCCGCAGTAACTGAAGCTTTCTTT
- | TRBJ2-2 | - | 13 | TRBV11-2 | CASSFRSPGELFF | TGTGCCAGCAGCTTCAGGTCCCCCGGGGAGCTGTTTTTT
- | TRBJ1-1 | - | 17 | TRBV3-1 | CASSQDALGRGATEAFF | TGTGCCAGCAGCCAGGATGCCCTAGGACGAGGGGCGACTGAAGCTTTCTTT
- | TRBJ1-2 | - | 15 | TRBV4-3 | CASSQESRGEYGYTF | TGCGCCAGCAGCCAAGAATCGCGTGGGGAATATGGCTACACCTTC
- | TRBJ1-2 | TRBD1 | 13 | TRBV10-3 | CAIRDRDHYGYTF | TGTGCCATCAGGGACAGGGATCACTATGGCTACACCTTC
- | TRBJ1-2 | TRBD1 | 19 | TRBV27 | CASSFHRDRETFVDYGYTF | TGTGCCAGCAGTTTCCACCGGGACAGGGAAACCTTCGTCGACTATGGCTACACCTTC
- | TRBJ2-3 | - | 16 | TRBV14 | CASSQRTALRGDTQYF | TGTGCCAGCAGCCAACGGACAGCTCTAAGGGGAGATACGCAGTATTTT
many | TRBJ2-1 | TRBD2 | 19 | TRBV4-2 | CASSPLGSGTSIHYNEQFF | TGTGCCAGCAGCCCCCTGGGTAGCGGGACCTCCATACATTACAATGAGCAGTTCTTC
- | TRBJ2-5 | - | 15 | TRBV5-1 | CASSLVGSREETQYF | TGCGCCAGCAGCTTGGTCGGCTCAAGAGAGGAGACCCAGTACTTC
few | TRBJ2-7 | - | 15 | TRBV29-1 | CSGAVPRGRDYEQYF | TGCAGCGGAGCGGTGCCCAGGGGGAGGGATTACGAGCAGTACTTC
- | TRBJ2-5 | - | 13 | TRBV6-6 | CASIRGPGETQYF | TGTGCCAGCATCCGGGGCCCGGGGGAGACCCAGTACTTC
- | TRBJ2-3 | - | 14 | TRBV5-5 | CASSLEYWADTQYF | TGTGCCAGCAGCTTGGAATACTGGGCAGATACGCAGTATTTT
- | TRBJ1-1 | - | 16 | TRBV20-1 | CSARDGEKPLNTEAFF | TGCAGTGCTAGAGACGGGGAAAAACCCTTGAACACTGAAGCTTTCTTT
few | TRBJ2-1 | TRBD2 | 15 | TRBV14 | CASSSASGRNNEQFF | TGTGCCAGCAGCTCTGCTAGCGGGAGGAACAATGAGCAGTTCTTC
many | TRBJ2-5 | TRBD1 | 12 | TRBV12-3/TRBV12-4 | CASSWETGTEYF | TGTGCCAGCAGTTGGGAGACAGGGACCGAGTACTTC
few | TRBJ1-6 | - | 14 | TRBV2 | CASEGGGLDSPLHF | TGTGCCAGCGAGGGAGGAGGGTTGGATTCACCCCTCCACTTT
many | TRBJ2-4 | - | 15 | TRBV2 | CASTLETTGRDIQYF | TGTGCCAGCACTCTCGAGACTACAGGGCGAGACATTCAGTACTTC
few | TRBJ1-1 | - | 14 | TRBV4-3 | CASSQEAGPTEAFF | TGCGCCAGCAGCCAAGAGGCGGGGCCCACTGAAGCTTTCTTT
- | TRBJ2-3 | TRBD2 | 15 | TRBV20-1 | CSATKTSGAADTQYF | TGCAGTGCTACGAAGACTAGCGGGGCAGCAGATACGCAGTATTTT
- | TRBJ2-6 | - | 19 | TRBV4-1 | CASSQGDGRARFGANVLTF | TGCGCCAGCAGCCAAGGGGATGGCAGGGCACGCTTCGGAGCCAACGTCCTGACTTTC
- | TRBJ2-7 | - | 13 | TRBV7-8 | CASSLKLIGEQYF | TGTGCCAGCAGCTTAAAACTAATAGGGGAGCAGTACTTC
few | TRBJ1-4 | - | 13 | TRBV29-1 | CSVRTPEVEKLFF | TGCAGCGTGAGGACTCCGGAGGTCGAAAAACTGTTTTTT
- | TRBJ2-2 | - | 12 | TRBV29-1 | CSVGHFNGELFF | TGCAGCGTAGGACATTTCAACGGGGAGCTGTTTTTT
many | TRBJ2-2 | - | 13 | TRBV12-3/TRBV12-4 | CASSYDGTGELFF | TGTGCCAGCAGTTACGATGGTACCGGGGAGCTGTTTTTT
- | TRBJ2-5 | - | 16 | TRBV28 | CASSPRVTTAEETQYF | TGTGCCAGCAGTCCCCGGGTTACAACAGCCGAGGAGACCCAGTACTTC
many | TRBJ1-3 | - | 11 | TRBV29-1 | CSVNSGNTIYF | TGCAGCGTTAACTCTGGAAACACCATATATTTT
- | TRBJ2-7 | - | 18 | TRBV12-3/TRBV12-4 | CASSSGGISGVLQGEQYF | TGTGCCAGCAGTTCGGGGGGAATAAGTGGAGTCCTACAGGGAGAGCAGTACTTC
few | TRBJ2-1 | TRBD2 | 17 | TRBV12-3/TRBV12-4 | CASSLGVLAGFYNEQFF | TGTGCCAGCAGTTTAGGGGTACTAGCGGGGTTCTACAATGAGCAGTTCTTC
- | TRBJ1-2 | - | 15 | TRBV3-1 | CASSQPGDADYGYTF | TGTGCCAGCAGCCAACCGGGAGACGCGGACTATGGCTACACCTTC